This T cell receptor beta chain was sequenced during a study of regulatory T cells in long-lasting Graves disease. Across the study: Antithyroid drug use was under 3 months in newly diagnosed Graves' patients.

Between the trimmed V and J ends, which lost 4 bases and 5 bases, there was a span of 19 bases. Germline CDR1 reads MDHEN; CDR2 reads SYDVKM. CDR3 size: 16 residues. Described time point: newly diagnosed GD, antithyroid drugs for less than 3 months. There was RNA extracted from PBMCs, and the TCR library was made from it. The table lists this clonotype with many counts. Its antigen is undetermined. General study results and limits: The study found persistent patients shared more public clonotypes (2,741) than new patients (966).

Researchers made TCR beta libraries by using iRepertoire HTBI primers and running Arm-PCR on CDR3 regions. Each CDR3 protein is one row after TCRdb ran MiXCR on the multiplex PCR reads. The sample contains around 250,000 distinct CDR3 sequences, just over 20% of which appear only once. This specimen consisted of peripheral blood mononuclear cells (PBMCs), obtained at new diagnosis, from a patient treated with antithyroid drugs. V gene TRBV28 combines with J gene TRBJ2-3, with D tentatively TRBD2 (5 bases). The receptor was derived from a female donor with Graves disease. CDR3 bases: TGTGCCAGCAGTTGGCGGCGAGGGCAGGTTAAAGATACGCAGTATTTT. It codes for CASSWRRGQVKDTQYF.